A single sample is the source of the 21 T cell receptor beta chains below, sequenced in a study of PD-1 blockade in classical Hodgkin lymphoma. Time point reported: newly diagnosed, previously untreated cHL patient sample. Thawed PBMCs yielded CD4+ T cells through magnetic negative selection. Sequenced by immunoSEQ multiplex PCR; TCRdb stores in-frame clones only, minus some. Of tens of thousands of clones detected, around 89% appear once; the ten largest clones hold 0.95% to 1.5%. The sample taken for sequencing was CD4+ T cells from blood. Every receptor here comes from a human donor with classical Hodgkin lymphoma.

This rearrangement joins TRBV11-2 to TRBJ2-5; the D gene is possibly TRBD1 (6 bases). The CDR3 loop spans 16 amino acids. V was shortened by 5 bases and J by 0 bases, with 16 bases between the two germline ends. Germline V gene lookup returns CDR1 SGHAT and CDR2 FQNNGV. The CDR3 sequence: CASSPGSGQYQETQYF. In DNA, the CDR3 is TGTGCCAGCAGCCCCGGGTCCGGACAGTACCAAGAGACCCAGTACTTC.

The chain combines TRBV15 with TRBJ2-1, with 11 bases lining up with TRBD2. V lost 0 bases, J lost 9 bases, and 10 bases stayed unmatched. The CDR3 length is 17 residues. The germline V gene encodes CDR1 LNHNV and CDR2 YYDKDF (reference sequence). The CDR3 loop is CATSRDWLAGGSREQFF. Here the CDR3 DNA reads TGTGCCACCAGCAGAGATTGGCTAGCGGGAGGATCGCGTGAGCAGTTCTTC.

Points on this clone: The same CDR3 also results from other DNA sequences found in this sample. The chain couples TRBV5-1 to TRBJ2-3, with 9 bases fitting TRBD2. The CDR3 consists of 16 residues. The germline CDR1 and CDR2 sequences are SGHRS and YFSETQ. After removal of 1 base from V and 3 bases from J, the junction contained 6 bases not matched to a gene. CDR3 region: CASSLRAGGPTDTQYF. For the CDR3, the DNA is TGCGCCAGCAGCTTGAGGGCGGGAGGGCCTACAGATACGCAGTATTTT.

The CDR3 loop is CASSQSGQNTYEQYF. Written as DNA, the CDR3 is TGTGCCAGCAGCCAGTCAGGACAGAACACCTACGAGCAGTACTTC. The chain couples TRBV5-4 to TRBJ2-7, with D possibly being TRBD1 (6 bases). The CDR3 runs to 15 residues. Deletions cut 4 bases from V and 2 bases from J, with 16 bases between. Germline V gives CDR1 SGHNT, CDR2 YYREEE (reference sequence).

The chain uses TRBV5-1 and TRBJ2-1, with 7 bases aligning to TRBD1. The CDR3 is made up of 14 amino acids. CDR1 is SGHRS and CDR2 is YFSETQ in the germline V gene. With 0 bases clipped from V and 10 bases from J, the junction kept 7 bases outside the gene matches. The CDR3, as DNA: TGCGCCAGCAGCTTGGAACAGGGGATTGGGGAGCAGTTCTTC. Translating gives CASSLEQGIGEQFF.

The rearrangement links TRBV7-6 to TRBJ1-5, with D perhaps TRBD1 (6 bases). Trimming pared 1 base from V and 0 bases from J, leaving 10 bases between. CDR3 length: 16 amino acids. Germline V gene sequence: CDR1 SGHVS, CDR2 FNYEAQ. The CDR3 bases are TGTGCCAGCAGCTTAGAGGACAGCAATAGCAATCAGCCCCAGCATTTT. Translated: CASSLEDSNSNQPQHF.

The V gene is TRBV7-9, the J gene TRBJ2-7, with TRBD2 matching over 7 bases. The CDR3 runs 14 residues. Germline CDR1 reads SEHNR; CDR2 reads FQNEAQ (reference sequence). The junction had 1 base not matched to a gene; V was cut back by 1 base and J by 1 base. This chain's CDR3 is CASSLGAGSYEQYF. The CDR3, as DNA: TGTGCCAGCAGCTTAGGAGCGGGGTCCTACGAGCAGTACTTC.

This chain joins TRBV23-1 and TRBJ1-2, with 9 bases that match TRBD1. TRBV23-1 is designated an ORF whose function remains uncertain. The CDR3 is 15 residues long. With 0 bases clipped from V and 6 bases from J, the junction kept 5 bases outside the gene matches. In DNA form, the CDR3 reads TGCGCCAGCAGTCAATCGACAGGGGGTAAGGATGGCTACACCTTC. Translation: CASSQSTGGKDGYTF.

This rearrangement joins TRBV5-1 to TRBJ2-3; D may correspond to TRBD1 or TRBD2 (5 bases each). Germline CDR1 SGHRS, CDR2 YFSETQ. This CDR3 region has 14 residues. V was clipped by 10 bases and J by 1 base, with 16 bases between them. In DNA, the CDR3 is TGCGCCGCCTCAGAGGGGTCGGGCACAGATACGCAGTATTTT. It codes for CAASEGSGTDTQYF.

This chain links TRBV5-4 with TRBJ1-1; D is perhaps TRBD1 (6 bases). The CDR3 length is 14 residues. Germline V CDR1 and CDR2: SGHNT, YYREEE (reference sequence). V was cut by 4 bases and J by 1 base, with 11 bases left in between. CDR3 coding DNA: TGTGCCAGCAGCCCGGGGGGCAGGAACACTGAAGCTTTCTTT. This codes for CASSPGGRNTEAFF.

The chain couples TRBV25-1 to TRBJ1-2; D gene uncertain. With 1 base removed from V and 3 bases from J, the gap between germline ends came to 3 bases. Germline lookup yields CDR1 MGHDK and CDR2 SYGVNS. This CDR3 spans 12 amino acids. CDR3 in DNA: TGTGCCAGCAGTGAATCAGACTATGGCTACACCTTC. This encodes CASSESDYGYTF.

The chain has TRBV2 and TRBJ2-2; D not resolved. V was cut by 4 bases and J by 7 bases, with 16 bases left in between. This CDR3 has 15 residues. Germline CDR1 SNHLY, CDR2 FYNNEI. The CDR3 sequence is CASSGGFGMGGELFF. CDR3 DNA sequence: TGTGCCAGCAGTGGAGGCTTTGGTATGGGCGGGGAGCTGTTTTTT.

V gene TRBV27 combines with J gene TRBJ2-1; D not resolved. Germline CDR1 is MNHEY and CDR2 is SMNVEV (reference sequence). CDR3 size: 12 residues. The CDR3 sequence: CPRGPCNNEQFF. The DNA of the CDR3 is TGTCCCCGAGGACCCTGTAACAATGAGCAGTTCTTC.

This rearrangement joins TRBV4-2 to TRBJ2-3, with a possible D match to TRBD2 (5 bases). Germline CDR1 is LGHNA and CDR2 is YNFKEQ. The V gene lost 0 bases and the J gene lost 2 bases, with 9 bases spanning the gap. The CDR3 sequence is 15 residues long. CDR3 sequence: CASSQDLTTTDTQYF. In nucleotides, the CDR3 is TGTGCCAGCAGCCAAGATCTGACTACCACAGATACGCAGTATTTT.

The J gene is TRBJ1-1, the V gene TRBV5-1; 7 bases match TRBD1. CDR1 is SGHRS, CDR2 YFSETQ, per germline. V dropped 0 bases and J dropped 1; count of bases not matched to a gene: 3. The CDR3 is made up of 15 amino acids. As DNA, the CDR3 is TGCGCCAGCAGCTTGGCCAGGGGGGCGAACACTGAAGCTTTCTTT. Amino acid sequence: CASSLARGANTEAFF.

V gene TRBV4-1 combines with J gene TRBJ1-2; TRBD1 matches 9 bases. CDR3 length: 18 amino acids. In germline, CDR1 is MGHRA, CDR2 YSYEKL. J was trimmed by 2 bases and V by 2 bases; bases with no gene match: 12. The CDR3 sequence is CASSQSTGTGSRNYGYTF. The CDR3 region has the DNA TGCGCCAGCAGCCAATCGACCGGGACAGGGAGCAGGAACTATGGCTACACCTTC.

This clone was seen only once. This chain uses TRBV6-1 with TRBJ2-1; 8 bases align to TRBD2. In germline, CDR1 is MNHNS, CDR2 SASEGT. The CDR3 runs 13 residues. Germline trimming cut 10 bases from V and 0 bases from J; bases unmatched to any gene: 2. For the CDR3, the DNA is TGTGCCACGGGGGGGCGCTCCTACAATGAGCAGTTCTTC. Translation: CATGGRSYNEQFF.

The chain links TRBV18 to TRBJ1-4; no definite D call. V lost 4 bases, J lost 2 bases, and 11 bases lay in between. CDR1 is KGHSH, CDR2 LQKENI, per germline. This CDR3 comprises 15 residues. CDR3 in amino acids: CASSLIGATNEKLFF. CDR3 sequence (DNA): TGTGCCAGCTCACTAATCGGCGCTACTAATGAAAAACTGTTTTTT.

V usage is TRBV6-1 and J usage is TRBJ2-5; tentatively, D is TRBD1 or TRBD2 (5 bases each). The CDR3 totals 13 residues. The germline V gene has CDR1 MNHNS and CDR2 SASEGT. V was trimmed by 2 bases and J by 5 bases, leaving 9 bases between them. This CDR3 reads CASSEQGVETQYF. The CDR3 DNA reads TGTGCCAGCAGTGAACAGGGAGTGGAGACCCAGTACTTC.

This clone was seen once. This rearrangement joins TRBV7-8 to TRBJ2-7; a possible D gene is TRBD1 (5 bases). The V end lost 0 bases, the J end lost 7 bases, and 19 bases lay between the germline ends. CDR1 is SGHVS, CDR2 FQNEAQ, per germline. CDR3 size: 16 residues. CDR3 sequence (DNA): TGTGCCAGCAGCTTAGCTCGGCGCCTGCAGGGCGGAGAGCAGTACGTC. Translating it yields CASSLARRLQGGEQYV.

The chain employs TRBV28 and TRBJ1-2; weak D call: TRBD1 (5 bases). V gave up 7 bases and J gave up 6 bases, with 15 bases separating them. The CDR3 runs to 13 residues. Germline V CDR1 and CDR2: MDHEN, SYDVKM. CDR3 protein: CASMPTGENGYTF. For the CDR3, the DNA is TGTGCCAGCATGCCGACGGGGGAAAATGGCTACACCTTC.